These 3 T cell receptor beta chains originate from one sample sequenced in a study of cytomegalovirus exposure and HLA in healthy donors (dated by TCRdb to about 2017). The library came from the immunoSEQ multiplex PCR assay. As stored in TCRdb, this immuneACCESS dataset retains in-frame rearrangements with V and J assigned. A fraction of the clones does not appear; measured against another copy, unresolved V genes explain less than half of the discrepancy, and the remainder lacks a known reason. Counted in this sample were about 200,000 clones; around 83% of them appeared once. The ten largest account for 13% of the sample. The sample consisted of PBMCs. These receptors originate from a woman under 40 in good health and CMV-seropositive.

This clone was seen a few times. V usage is TRBV9 and J usage is TRBJ2-7, with 9 bases matching TRBD2. This CDR3 has 15 residues. CDR1 and CDR2 from the germline V gene are SGDLS and YYNGEE. V was pared by 3 bases and J by 6 bases, with 10 bases of the junction left unmatched. CDR3 nucleotides: TGTGCCAGCAGCGAGCATCCGGGACTAGCCGGCGAGCAGTACTTC. Translating gives CASSEHPGLAGEQYF.

The genes are TRBV7-6 and TRBJ1-5, with 12 positions matching TRBD1. Germline-derived CDR1 and CDR2 are SGHVS and FNYEAQ. The CDR3 sequence is 18 residues long. Trimming at V came to 7 bases and at J to 5 bases, leaving 15 bases not matched to a gene. DNA for the CDR3: TGTGCCAGCATCCTCCTACGCGGGAGGGACAGGGGGCATCAGCCCCAGCATTTT. Translating gives CASILLRGRDRGHQPQHF.

The DNA of the CDR3 is TGTGCCACCAAATCTACTGGCGGAACCTACGAGCAGTACTTC. Its protein product is CATKSTGGTYEQYF. The V gene is TRBV15, the J gene TRBJ2-7; D uncertain. Germline V gene sequence: CDR1 LNHNV, CDR2 YYDKDF (reference sequence). The CDR3 totals 14 residues. Trimming pared 7 bases from V and 2 bases from J, leaving 15 bases between.